The 32 T cell receptor beta chains below come from one sample, sequenced in a study of blood T cell repertoires in COVID-19. TCRdb keeps only in-frame clones here, not all; method: immunoSEQ multiplex PCR. Among around 20,000 clones, 75% to 90% were seen once, and the ten largest hold 6.5% to 9.5%. Sequencing was done on a sample of peripheral blood. The receptors come from a woman aged 55-69 years with active COVID-19.

The genes are TRBV7-3 and TRBJ2-5, with 8 positions matching TRBD2. Germline V gives CDR1 SGHTA, CDR2 FQGTGA. Trimming at V came to 5 bases and at J to 5 bases, leaving 4 bases not matched to a gene. The CDR3 totals 13 residues. As DNA, the CDR3 is TGTGCCAGCAGCATACTAGCGGCGGAGACCCAGTACTTC. Residues: CASSILAAETQYF. Supplemented by reference TRBV7-3 and TRBJ2-5, the full variable domain reads GAGVSQTPSNKVTEKGKYVELRCDPISGHTALYWYRQSLGQGPEFLIYFQGTGAADDSGLPNDRFFAVRPEGSVSTLKIQRTERGDSAVYLCASSILAAETQYFGPGTRLLVL.

The V and J genes are TRBV7-9 and TRBJ1-3; D ambiguous. Germline CDR1 is SEHNR and CDR2 is FQNEAQ (reference sequence). Trimming pared 1 base from V and 0 bases from J, leaving 7 bases between. The CDR3 extends over 15 amino acids. CDR3 sequence reads: CASSLGESSGNTIYF. The CDR3 DNA reads TGTGCCAGCAGCTTAGGGGAGAGCTCTGGAAACACCATATATTTT.

The chain combines TRBV3-1 (or the pseudogene TRBV3-2) with TRBJ2-7; D is possibly TRBD1 (6 bases). Germline assignment: CDR1 LGHDT and CDR2 YNNKEL (reference sequence). V lost 0 bases and J lost 3, with 21 bases in between. The CDR3 covers 18 residues. DNA of the CDR3: TGTGCCAGCAGCCAAGACCGACAGAAAGGGGGTAACGTCTACGAGCAGTACTTC. It encodes CASSQDRQKGGNVYEQYF.

The rearrangement links TRBV6-1 to TRBJ1-2, with D tentatively TRBD1 (6 bases). The CDR3 consists of 13 residues. Germline V gene lookup returns CDR1 MNHNS and CDR2 SASEGT. Trimming shortened V by 2 bases and J by 6 bases, and 10 bases separated the two germline ends. Here the CDR3 reads CASSETGSNGYTF. The CDR3 DNA reads as TGTGCCAGCAGTGAAACAGGGAGTAATGGCTACACCTTC.

The J gene is TRBJ2-4, the V gene TRBV7-3; 14 bases are a match to TRBD2. The CDR3 contains 19 residues. With V trimmed by 5 bases and J by 1 base, 10 bases remained unmatched. Per the germline V gene, CDR1 is SGHTA and CDR2 is FQGTGA. CDR3 sequence: CASSIGTSGGPEAKNIQYF. Here the CDR3 DNA reads TGTGCCAGCAGCATAGGGACTAGCGGGGGCCCCGAGGCCAAAAACATTCAGTACTTC.

J is TRBJ2-5 and V is TRBV6-6, with D possibly matching TRBD2 (6 bases). V gave up 0 bases and J gave up 5 bases, with 10 bases separating them. There are 14 residues in the CDR3. The germline gives CDR1 MNHNY, CDR2 SVGAGI (reference sequence). In nucleotides, the CDR3 is TGTGCCAGCAGTTACTCGTGGGGAGGTGAGACCCAGTACTTC. Residues: CASSYSWGGETQYF.

The V and J genes are TRBV27 and TRBJ2-1, with 9 bases that match TRBD2. The CDR3 covers 16 residues. Germline loops: CDR1 MNHEY, CDR2 SMNVEV (reference sequence). Losses at the gene ends were 3 bases for V and 4 bases for J; bases not matched to a gene: 7. The CDR3 DNA follows: TGTGCCAGCAGTTTCATAGCGGGGGCAATATACAATGAGCAGTTCTTC. It is translated as CASSFIAGAIYNEQFF.

V usage is TRBV4-1 and J usage is TRBJ2-1; D is unclear. Germline lookup yields CDR1 MGHRA and CDR2 YSYEKL. V lost 5 bases to trimming and J lost 0 bases, with 11 bases between them. This CDR3 has 15 residues. CDR3 sequence reads: CASSATMSSYNEQFF. The CDR3 bases are TGCGCCAGCAGCGCAACCATGAGCTCCTACAATGAGCAGTTCTTC.

The chain uses TRBV2 and TRBJ1-5; D unclear. Germline V CDR1 and CDR2: SNHLY, FYNNEI. The length of the CDR3 is 13 residues. The V end lost 7 bases, the J end lost 7 bases, and 14 bases lay between the germline ends. CDR3 sequence reads: CASNLNGGQPQHF. CDR3 bases: TGTGCCAGCAATCTTAATGGCGGACAGCCCCAGCATTTT.

The V gene is TRBV5-1, the J gene TRBJ1-3; D uncertain. This CDR3 has 14 residues. Between the trimmed V and J ends, which lost 2 bases and 0 bases, there was a span of 6 bases. Germline CDR1 SGHRS, CDR2 YFSETQ. CDR3 bases: TGCGCCAGCAGCTTCGACAACTCTGGAAACACCATATATTTT. Amino acids: CASSFDNSGNTIYF.

Details on this clone: At one of its ends the junction is not consistent with the germline gene, which may arise from a read error. The chain carries TRBV5-6 and TRBJ1-2; D uncertain. In germline, CDR1 is SGHDT, CDR2 YYEEEE. CDR3 length: 14 amino acids. Here the CDR3 reads CASRLGPFGYGYTF. The DNA for the CDR3 is TGTGCCAGCAGATTGGGCCCTTTCGGCTATGGCTACACCTTC.

This clone was recorded a few times. The chain employs TRBV6-5 and TRBJ1-4; 10 bases are shared with TRBD1. CDR3 length: 14 residues. With 6 bases clipped from V and 6 bases from J, the junction kept 4 bases outside the gene matches. From germline, CDR1 is MNHEY and CDR2 SVGAGI. The CDR3 loop reads CASRTGQGYEKLFF. Written as DNA, the CDR3 is TGTGCCAGCAGAACGGGACAGGGGTATGAAAAACTGTTTTTT.

This chain uses TRBV6-1 with TRBJ1-5; TRBD1 is a possible D gene (5 bases). The CDR3 loop spans 16 amino acids. Germline V gene sequence: CDR1 MNHNS, CDR2 SASEGT. Deletions cut 2 bases from V and 0 bases from J, with 11 bases between. CDR3: CASSEWGLYSNQPQHF. CDR3 bases: TGTGCCAGCAGTGAATGGGGACTTTATAGCAATCAGCCCCAGCATTTT.

The sample holds one count of this clone. This sequence joins TRBV2 and TRBJ1-1, with 8 bases identical to TRBD1. The V gene end was trimmed by 11 bases and the J gene end by 1 base; junction bases not matched to a gene: 6. This CDR3 is 13 amino acids long. Germline assignment: CDR1 SNHLY and CDR2 FYNNEI. CDR3 bases: TGTGCCCGCCGACAGGGGCCGAACACTGAAGCTTTCTTT. Encoded protein: CARRQGPNTEAFF.

This chain joins TRBV5-6 and TRBJ2-1, with 8 nucleotides matching TRBD1. J was trimmed by 1 base and V by 0 bases; bases with no gene match: 9. CDR3 length: 18 residues. The V gene's germline CDR1 is SGHDT and CDR2 YYEEEE. CDR3 region: CASSLGPGGRVSYNEQFF. The CDR3 DNA follows: TGTGCCAGCAGCTTGGGGCCAGGGGGCCGGGTATCCTACAATGAGCAGTTCTTC.

This chain links TRBV13 with TRBJ1-1, with a weak D call TRBD1 (5 bases). V shed 2 bases and J shed 4 bases, with 11 bases lying between them. Germline assignment: CDR1 PRHDT and CDR2 FYEKMQ (reference sequence). CDR3 length equals 14 residues. In DNA form, the CDR3 reads TGTGCCAGCAGCTTAAAATCGGGGGGCACTGAAGCTTTCTTT. It specifies CASSLKSGGTEAFF.

This clone was found once. Other DNA sequences of this sample code for an identical CDR3. The chain joins TRBV5-4 to TRBJ2-5; a weak D match, TRBD1 (5 bases). The CDR3 is made up of 13 amino acids. V was shortened by 0 bases and J by 5 bases, with 8 bases between the two germline ends. Germline V lookup: CDR1 SGHNT, CDR2 YYREEE (reference sequence). The CDR3 here is CASSLAGSETQYF. The CDR3 DNA reads TGTGCCAGCAGCTTGGCAGGGTCCGAGACCCAGTACTTC.

The rearrangement joins TRBV6-1 to TRBJ2-1, with D unresolved. V shed 2 bases and J shed 9 bases, with 11 bases lying between them. The CDR3 has 13 amino acids. Germline V gene data show CDR1 as MNHNS and CDR2 as SASEGT. DNA for the CDR3: TGTGCCAGCAGTGAATCTCCTCCCCCTGAGCAGTTCTTC. Translating gives CASSESPPPEQFF.

The rearrangement joins TRBV7-2 to TRBJ2-2, with a weak D call TRBD2 (7 bases). This CDR3 has 16 residues. The germline V and J ends were trimmed by 1 base and 1 base, with 10 bases remaining between them. The germline CDR1 and CDR2 sequences are SGHTA and FQGNSA. The CDR3 DNA reads as TGTGCCAGCAGCTTAGGGCGGGGGCGGAACACCGGGGAGCTGTTTTTT. It yields the protein CASSLGRGRNTGELFF.

This clone was recorded a few times. The chain couples TRBV15 to TRBJ1-1; possibly TRBD1 for D (6 bases). The CDR3 totals 18 residues. Germline values: CDR1 LNHNV, CDR2 YYDKDF (reference sequence). The V end was cut by 1 base, the J end by 6 bases, with 24 bases between. CDR3 nucleotides: TGTGCCACCAGCAGAGGACAGGCAACGAAAGGGGGGGTTTCTGAAGCTTTCTTT. Encoded protein: CATSRGQATKGGVSEAFF.

The V call is TRBV18, the J call TRBJ1-1; D not resolved. Germline CDR1 and CDR2: KGHSH and LQKENI. Trimming left V 6 bases short and J 1 base short, with 12 bases between. This CDR3 is built from 14 residues. The CDR3 sequence: CASSPIARNTEAFF. The CDR3 nucleotides are TGTGCCAGCTCCCCTATCGCGAGGAACACTGAAGCTTTCTTT.

The genes are TRBV5-1 and TRBJ1-1; 7 bases agree with TRBD1. The CDR3 length is 14 residues. Germline V CDR1 and CDR2: SGHRS, YFSETQ. J was trimmed by 11 bases and V by 1 base; bases with no gene match: 11. The DNA of the CDR3 is TGCGCCAGCAGCTTGAGGACACAGGGGTCAGAGGCTTTCTTT. It codes for CASSLRTQGSEAFF.

With regard to this clone: One end of the junction does not line up with germline, which may come from a read error. This chain links TRBV3-1 (or the pseudogene TRBV3-2) with TRBJ1-2; 9 bases are shared with TRBD1. Germline CDR1 is LGHDT and CDR2 is YNNKEL (reference sequence). The length of the CDR3 is 15 residues. CDR3 protein: CASTQGTGRPYGYTF. In DNA form, the CDR3 reads TGTGCCAGCACCCAAGGGACAGGGAGGCCCTATGGCTACACCTTC.

The count of this clone is one. This sequence joins TRBV11-2 and TRBJ1-3; no clear D gene. The V gene lost 0 bases and the J gene lost 0 bases, with 6 bases spanning the gap. The CDR3 covers 15 residues. Germline V gives CDR1 SGHAT, CDR2 FQNNGV. CDR3 residues: CASSLDISSGNTIYF. The CDR3 nucleotides read TGTGCCAGCAGCTTAGATATATCCTCTGGAAACACCATATATTTT.

This clone has a handful of counts. Written as DNA, the CDR3 is TGCGCCAGCAGAACCGGAGTTCTTTATGAAAAACTGTTTTTT. Encoded protein: CASRTGVLYEKLFF. This chain links TRBV5-1 with TRBJ1-4; D not resolved. This CDR3 is built from 14 residues. CDR1 is SGHRS, CDR2 YFSETQ, per germline. Trimming removed 5 bases from V and 6 bases from J, with 14 bases in between. Full variable domain (rest looked up from reference TRBV5-1 and TRBJ1-4): KAGVTQTPRYLIKTRGQQVTLSCSPISGHRSVSWYQQTPGQGLQFLFEYFSETQRNKGNFPGRFSGRQFSNSRSEMNVSTLELGDSALYLCASRTGVLYEKLFFGSGTQLSVL.

V usage is TRBV7-6 and J usage is TRBJ2-5; 8 nucleotides agree with TRBD2. With V trimmed by 5 bases and J by 4 bases, 9 bases remained unmatched. There are 15 residues in the CDR3. Germline loops: CDR1 SGHVS, CDR2 FNYEAQ. As DNA, the CDR3 is TGTGCCAGCAGCCCAGGTCCCCTAGCGGGAGAGACCCAGTACTTC. This sequence encodes CASSPGPLAGETQYF.

This chain uses TRBV9 with TRBJ2-2; D unresolved. V was cut by 0 bases and J by 7 bases, with 10 bases left in between. Looked up from germline, CDR1 is SGDLS and CDR2 is YYNGEE. The length of the CDR3 is 14 residues. In nucleotides, the CDR3 is TGTGCCAGCAGCGTAGTCACCGGTGGCGGGGAGCTGTTTTTT. It encodes CASSVVTGGGELFF.

The chain recombines TRBV2 with TRBJ1-3; possible D gene TRBD1, 6 bases. CDR1 is SNHLY and CDR2 is FYNNEI in the germline V gene. The CDR3 loop spans 14 amino acids. V gave up 8 bases and J gave up 1 base, with 12 bases separating them. CDR3 sequence: CASAGVGSGNTIYF. CDR3 nucleotide sequence: TGTGCCAGCGCAGGGGTTGGGTCTGGAAACACCATATATTTT.

This clone came up once. The gene calls are TRBV27 and TRBJ2-2, with D unresolved. V was pared by 6 bases and J by 6 bases, with 14 bases between. This CDR3 has 14 amino acids. CDR1 and CDR2 from the germline V gene are MNHEY and SMNVEV (reference sequence). CDR3 in amino acids: CASSLLHGAGELFF. As DNA, the CDR3 is TGTGCCAGCAGCCTCTTGCACGGTGCCGGGGAGCTGTTTTTT.

The rearrangement links TRBV6-5 to TRBJ2-2, with TRBD2 as a possible D gene (7 bases). V lost 0 bases and J lost 3, with 11 bases in between. CDR3 length: 16 amino acids. Germline V lookup: CDR1 MNHEY, CDR2 SVGAGI. The CDR3, as DNA: TGTGCCAGCAGTTACTCGACGGGGGGCGACACCGGGGAGCTGTTTTTT. Translation: CASSYSTGGDTGELFF.

Only one count was recorded for this clone. The V call is TRBV12-5, the J call TRBJ2-2, with 7 bases fitting TRBD1. This CDR3 has 16 residues. V dropped 0 bases and J dropped 3; count of bases not matched to a gene: 4. The V gene's germline CDR1 is LGHNT and CDR2 FRNRAP. The CDR3 region has the DNA TGTGCTAGTGGTTTGGTTCTCGGACAGGACACCGGGGAGCTGTTTTTT. Translating gives CASGLVLGQDTGELFF.

J is TRBJ1-1 and V is TRBV10-3; D might be TRBD1 (6 bases). V was trimmed by 0 bases and J by 5 bases, leaving 25 bases between them. CDR3 length: 19 amino acids. Looked up from germline, CDR1 is ENHRY and CDR2 is SYGVKD. The CDR3 loop is CAISESWAGTTVAKTEAFF. Here the CDR3 DNA reads TGTGCCATCAGTGAGTCATGGGCAGGGACAACGGTCGCTAAAACTGAAGCTTTCTTT.